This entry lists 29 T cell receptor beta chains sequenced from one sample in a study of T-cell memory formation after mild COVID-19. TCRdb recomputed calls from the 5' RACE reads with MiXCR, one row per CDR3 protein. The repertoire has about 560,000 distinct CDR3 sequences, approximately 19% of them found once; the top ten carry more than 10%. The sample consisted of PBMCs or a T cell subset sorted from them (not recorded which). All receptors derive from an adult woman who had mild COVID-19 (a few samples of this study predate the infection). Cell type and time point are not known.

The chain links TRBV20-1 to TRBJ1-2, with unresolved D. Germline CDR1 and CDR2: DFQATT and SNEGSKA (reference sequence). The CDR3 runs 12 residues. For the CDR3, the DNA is TGCAGCATCCCGGAGGGTGTCTATGGCTACACCTTC. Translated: CSIPEGVYGYTF.

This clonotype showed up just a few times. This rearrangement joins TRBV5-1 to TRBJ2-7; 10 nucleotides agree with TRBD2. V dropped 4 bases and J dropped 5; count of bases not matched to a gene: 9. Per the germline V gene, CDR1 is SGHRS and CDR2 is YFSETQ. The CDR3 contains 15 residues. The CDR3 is CASSVPGTSGDEQYF. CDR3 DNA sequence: TGCGCCAGCAGCGTACCCGGTACTAGCGGGGACGAGCAGTACTTC.

In DNA form, the CDR3 reads TGTGCCAGTAGTGGTTTCCTAGCGGGAGGGCAAGAGACCCAGTACTTC. Protein sequence: CASSGFLAGGQETQYF. The V and J genes are TRBV19 and TRBJ2-5; 12 positions match TRBD2. From germline, CDR1 is LNHDA and CDR2 SQIVND (reference sequence). V was pared by 5 bases and J by 2 bases, with 6 bases of the junction left unmatched. This CDR3 is 16 amino acids long.

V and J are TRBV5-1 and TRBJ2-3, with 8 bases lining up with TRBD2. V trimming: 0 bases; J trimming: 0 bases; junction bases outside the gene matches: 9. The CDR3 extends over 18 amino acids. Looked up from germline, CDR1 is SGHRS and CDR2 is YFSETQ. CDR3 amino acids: CASSLARAASGSTDTQYF. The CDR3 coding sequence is TGCGCCAGCAGCTTGGCCCGAGCGGCTAGCGGGAGCACAGATACGCAGTATTTT.

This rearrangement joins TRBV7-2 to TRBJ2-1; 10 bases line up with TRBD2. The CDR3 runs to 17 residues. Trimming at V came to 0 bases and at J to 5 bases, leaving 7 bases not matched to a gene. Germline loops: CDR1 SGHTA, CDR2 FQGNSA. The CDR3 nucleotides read TGTGCCAGCAGCTTAGCGGTTCTAGCGGGGGCTGACAATGAGCAGTTCTTC. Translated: CASSLAVLAGADNEQFF. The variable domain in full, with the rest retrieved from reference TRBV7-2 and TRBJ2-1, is GAGVSQSPSNKVTEKGKDVELRCDPISGHTALYWYRQSLGQGLEFLIYFQGNSAPDKSGLPSDRFSAERTGGSVSTLTIQRTQQEDSAVYLCASSLAVLAGADNEQFFGPGTRLTVL.

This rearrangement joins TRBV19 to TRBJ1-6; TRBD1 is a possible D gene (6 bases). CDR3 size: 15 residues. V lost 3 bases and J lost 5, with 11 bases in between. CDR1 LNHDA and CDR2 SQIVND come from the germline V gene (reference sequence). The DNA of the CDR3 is TGTGCCAGTAGTATTGAAGGGGGACATAATTCACCCCTCCACTTT. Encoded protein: CASSIEGGHNSPLHF.

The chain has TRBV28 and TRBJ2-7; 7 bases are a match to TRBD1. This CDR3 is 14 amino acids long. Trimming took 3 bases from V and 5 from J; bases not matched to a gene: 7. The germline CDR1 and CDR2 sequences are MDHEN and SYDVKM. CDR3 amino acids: CASSFSTGADEQYF. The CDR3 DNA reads TGTGCCAGCAGTTTTTCTACAGGGGCGGACGAGCAGTACTTC.

The CDR3 is CASKVVDTEAFF. DNA of the CDR3: TGTGCCAGTAAGGTAGTGGACACTGAAGCTTTCTTT. This rearrangement joins TRBV7-9 to TRBJ1-1; D remains ambiguous. The ends were cut back, 9 bases at V and 3 bases at J, with 11 bases in the middle. CDR3 length: 12 amino acids. The germline CDR1 and CDR2 sequences are SEHNR and FQNEAQ (reference sequence). The full variable domain, in which reference TRBV7-9 and TRBJ1-1 provide the parts outside the CDR3, is DTGVSQNPRHKITKRGQNVTFRCDPISEHNRLYWYRQTLGQGPEFLTYFQNEAQLEKSRLLSDRFSAERPKGSFSTLEIQRTEQGDSAMYLCASKVVDTEAFFGQGTRLTVV.

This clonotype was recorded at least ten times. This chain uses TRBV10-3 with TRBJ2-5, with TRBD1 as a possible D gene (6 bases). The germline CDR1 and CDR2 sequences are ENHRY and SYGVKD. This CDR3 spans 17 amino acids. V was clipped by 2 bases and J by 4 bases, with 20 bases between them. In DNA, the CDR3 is TGTGCCATCAGTGAGGGAGTGGGACAATCCCTTCGAGAGACCCAGTACTTC. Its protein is CAISEGVGQSLRETQYF.

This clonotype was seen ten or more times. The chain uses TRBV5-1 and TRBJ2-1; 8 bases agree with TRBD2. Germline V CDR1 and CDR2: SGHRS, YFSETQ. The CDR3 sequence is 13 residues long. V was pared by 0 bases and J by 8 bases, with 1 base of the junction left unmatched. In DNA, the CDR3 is TGCGCCAGCAGCTTGGTCGGGAGGGATGAGCAGTTCTTC. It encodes CASSLVGRDEQFF.

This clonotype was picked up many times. The CDR3 here is CASSVESESIQYF. Written as DNA, the CDR3 is TGTGCCAGCAGCGTAGAATCAGAGAGCATTCAGTACTTC. This chain links TRBV9 with TRBJ2-4; D is undetermined. CDR1 is SGDLS and CDR2 is YYNGEE in the germline V gene. Trimming took off 0 bases at V and 9 bases at J, with 10 bases between the two ends. The CDR3 contains 13 residues. The full variable domain, completed using reference TRBV9 and TRBJ2-4, is DSGVTQTPKHLITATGQRVTLRCSPRSGDLSVYWYQQSLDQGLQFLIQYYNGEERAKGNILERFSAQQFPDLHSELNLSSLELGDSALYFCASSVESESIQYFGAGTRLSVL.

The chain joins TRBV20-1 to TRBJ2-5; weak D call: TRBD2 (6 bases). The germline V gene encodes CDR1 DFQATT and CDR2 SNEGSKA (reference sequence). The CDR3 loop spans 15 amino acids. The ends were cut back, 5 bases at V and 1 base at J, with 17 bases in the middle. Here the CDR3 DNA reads TGCAGTGCTCCGAGGACCTTAGCGGTCCAAGAGACCCAGTACTTC. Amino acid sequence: CSAPRTLAVQETQYF.

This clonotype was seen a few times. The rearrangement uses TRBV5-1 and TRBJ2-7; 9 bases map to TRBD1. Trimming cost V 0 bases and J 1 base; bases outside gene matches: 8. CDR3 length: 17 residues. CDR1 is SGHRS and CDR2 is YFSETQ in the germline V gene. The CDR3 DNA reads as TGCGCCAGCAGCTTGGCCACGAGACAGGGGGGGTCCTACGAGCAGTACTTC. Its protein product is CASSLATRQGGSYEQYF.

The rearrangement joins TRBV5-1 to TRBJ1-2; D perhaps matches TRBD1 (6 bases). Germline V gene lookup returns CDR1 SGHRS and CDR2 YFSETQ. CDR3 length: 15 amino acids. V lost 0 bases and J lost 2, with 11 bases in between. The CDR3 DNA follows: TGCGCCAGCAGCTTGGGGACAGACACGAACTATGGCTACACCTTC. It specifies CASSLGTDTNYGYTF.

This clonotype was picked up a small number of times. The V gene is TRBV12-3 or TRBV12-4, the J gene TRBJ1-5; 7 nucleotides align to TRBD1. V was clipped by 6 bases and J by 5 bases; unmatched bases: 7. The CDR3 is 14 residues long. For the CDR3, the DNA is TGTGCCAGCAGGTTGGGGACAGTTCATCAGCCCCAGCATTTT. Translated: CASRLGTVHQPQHF.

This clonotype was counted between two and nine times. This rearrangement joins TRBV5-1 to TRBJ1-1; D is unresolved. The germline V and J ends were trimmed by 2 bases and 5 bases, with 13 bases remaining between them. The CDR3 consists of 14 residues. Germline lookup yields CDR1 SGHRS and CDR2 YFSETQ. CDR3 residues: CASSLTIAGTEAFF. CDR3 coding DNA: TGCGCCAGCAGCTTAACAATTGCCGGGACTGAAGCTTTCTTT.

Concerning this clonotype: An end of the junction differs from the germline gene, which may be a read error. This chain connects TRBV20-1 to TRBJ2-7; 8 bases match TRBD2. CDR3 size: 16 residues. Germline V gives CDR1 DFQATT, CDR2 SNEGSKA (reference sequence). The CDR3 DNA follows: TGCAGCGCTAAAGGTCTAGCGGGCCGCCCATCCTACGAGCAGTACTTC. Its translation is CSAKGLAGRPSYEQYF.

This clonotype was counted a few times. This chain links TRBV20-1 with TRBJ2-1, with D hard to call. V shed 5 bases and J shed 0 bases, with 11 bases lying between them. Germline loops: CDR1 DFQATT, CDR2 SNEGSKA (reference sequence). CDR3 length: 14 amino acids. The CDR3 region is CSAGMASSYNEQFF. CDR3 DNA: TGCAGTGCTGGAATGGCCAGCTCCTACAATGAGCAGTTCTTC.

The CDR3 sequence: CASSWTAVPTPLHF. In nucleotides, the CDR3 is TGTGCCAGCAGCTGGACGGCCGTCCCTACACCCCTCCACTTT. The rearrangement links TRBV5-5 to TRBJ1-6, with no clear D. CDR1 is SGHKS and CDR2 is YYEKEE in the germline V gene (reference sequence). Trimming removed 3 bases at V and 11 bases at J, with 15 bases between. The CDR3 length is 14 residues.

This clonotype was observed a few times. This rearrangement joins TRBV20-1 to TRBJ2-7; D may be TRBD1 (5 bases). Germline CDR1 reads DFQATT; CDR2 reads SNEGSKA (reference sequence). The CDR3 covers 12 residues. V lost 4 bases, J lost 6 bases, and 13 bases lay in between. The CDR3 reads CSANPQGFEQYF. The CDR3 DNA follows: TGCAGTGCTAATCCCCAGGGTTTCGAGCAGTACTTC.

This CDR3 reads CASSPRLGLAGNEQFF. The CDR3 nucleotides read TGTGCCAGCAGCCCCCGCTTGGGACTAGCGGGAAACGAGCAGTTCTTC. The chain uses TRBV7-8 and TRBJ2-1; 13 bases are shared with TRBD2. The V gene's germline CDR1 is SGHVS and CDR2 FQNEAQ. The CDR3 is made up of 16 amino acids. The V segment lost 5 bases and the J segment 10 bases; nucleotides outside the gene matches: 11.

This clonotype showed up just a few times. The CDR3 DNA sequence: TGTGCCACCGGCTGGGCGGATAGCAATCAGCCCCAGCATTTT. It translates to CATGWADSNQPQHF. The chain uses TRBV24-1 and TRBJ1-5, with D unclear. CDR3 length: 14 amino acids. Per germline, CDR1 KGHDR and CDR2 SFDVKD. Between the trimmed V and J ends, which lost 9 bases and 0 bases, there was a span of 11 bases.

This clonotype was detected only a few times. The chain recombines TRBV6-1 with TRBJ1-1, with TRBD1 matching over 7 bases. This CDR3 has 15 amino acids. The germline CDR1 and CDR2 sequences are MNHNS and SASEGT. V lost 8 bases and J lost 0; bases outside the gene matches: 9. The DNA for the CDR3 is TGTGCCAGCCGACGGGGACAGCTAATGAACACTGAAGCTTTCTTT. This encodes CASRRGQLMNTEAFF.

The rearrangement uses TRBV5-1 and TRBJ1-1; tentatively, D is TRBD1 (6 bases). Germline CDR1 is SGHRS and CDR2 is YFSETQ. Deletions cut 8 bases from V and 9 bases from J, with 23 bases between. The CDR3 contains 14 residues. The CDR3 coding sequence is TGCGCCAGTTTTACACCGGGACACGGTAATCAAGCTTTCTTT. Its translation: CASFTPGHGNQAFF.

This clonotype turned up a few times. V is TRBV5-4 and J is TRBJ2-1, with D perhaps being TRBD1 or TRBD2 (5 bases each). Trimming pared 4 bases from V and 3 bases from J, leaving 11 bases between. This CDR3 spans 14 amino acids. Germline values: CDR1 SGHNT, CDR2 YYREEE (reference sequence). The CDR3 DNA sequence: TGTGCCAGCAGCGGGGACGGCTTCTACAATGAGCAGTTCTTC. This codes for CASSGDGFYNEQFF.

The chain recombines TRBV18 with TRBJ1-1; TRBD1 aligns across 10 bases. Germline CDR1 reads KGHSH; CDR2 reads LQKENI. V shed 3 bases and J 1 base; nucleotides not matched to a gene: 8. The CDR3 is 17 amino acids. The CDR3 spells CASSPVGTGVENTEAFF. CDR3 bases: TGTGCCAGCTCACCTGTAGGGACAGGGGTCGAGAACACTGAAGCTTTCTTT.

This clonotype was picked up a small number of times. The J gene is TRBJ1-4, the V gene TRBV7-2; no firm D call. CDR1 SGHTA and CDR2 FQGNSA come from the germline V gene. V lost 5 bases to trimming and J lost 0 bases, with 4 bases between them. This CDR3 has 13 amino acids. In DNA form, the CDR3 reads TGTGCCAGCAGCGGCCCAACTAATGAAAAACTGTTTTTT. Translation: CASSGPTNEKLFF.

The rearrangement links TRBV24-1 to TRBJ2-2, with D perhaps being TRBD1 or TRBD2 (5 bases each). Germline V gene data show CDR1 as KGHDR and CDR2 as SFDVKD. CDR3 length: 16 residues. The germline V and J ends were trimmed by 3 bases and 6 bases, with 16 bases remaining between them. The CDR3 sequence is CATSDARGPSSGELFF. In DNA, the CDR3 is TGTGCCACCAGTGATGCCCGGGGACCTTCTTCCGGGGAGCTGTTTTTT.

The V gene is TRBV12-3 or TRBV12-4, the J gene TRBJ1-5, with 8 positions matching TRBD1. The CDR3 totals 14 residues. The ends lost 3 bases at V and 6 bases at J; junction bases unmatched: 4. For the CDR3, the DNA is TGTGCCAGCAGTTTTGGGACAGGTACTCAGCCCCAGCATTTT. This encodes CASSFGTGTQPQHF.